These 10 T cell receptor beta chains were sequenced from one sample in a study of post-analysis software for immune sequencing data. Notes on the study in general: Roughly five TRBV segments appeared more often in patients than in controls, and TRBV5-6, TRBV5-1 and TRBV20-1 were among these.

Their cognate antigens are unknown. TCR beta cDNA libraries included unique molecular identifiers. MiXCR was run by TCRdb on the PCR reads, yielding one entry per CDR3 protein. The sample records under 900,000 distinct CDR3 sequences, about 53% being singletons. The specimen sequenced was blood. These receptors were obtained from a girl aged 5 to 17 with multiple sclerosis.

The CDR3 spells CATIGANVLTF. The CDR3 DNA follows: TGTGCCACCATCGGGGCCAACGTCCTGACTTTC. The chain joins TRBV12-3 or TRBV12-4 to TRBJ2-6; D ambiguous. The CDR3 is 11 residues long. Trimming took off 10 bases at V and 4 bases at J, with 5 bases between the two ends.

The rearrangement links TRBV5-5 to TRBJ2-1; D uncertain. CDR1 SGHKS and CDR2 YYEKEE come from the germline V gene (reference sequence). Trimming left V 4 bases short and J 4 bases short, with 18 bases between. This CDR3 spans 16 amino acids. The CDR3 reads CASSLVTPSFYNEQFF. CDR3 DNA sequence: TGTGCCAGCAGCCTAGTAACCCCTTCCTTTTACAATGAGCAGTTCTTC.

There are a few counts of this clonotype. This chain's CDR3 is CASSLSGTTGETQYF. The CDR3 nucleotides read TGTGCCAGCAGCTTAAGCGGTACTACTGGAGAGACCCAGTACTTC. The chain employs TRBV7-8 and TRBJ2-5, with a possible D match to TRBD2 (5 bases). V shed 2 bases and J shed 4 bases, with 14 bases lying between them. Germline V gene lookup returns CDR1 SGHVS and CDR2 FQNEAQ. The CDR3 is 15 amino acids.

The rearrangement joins TRBV20-1 to TRBJ2-5, with 7 positions matching TRBD2. Germline CDR1 reads DFQATT; CDR2 reads SNEGSKA (reference sequence). This CDR3 contains 14 residues. Trimming removed 8 bases from V and 1 base from J; junction bases left unmatched: 10. The chain's CDR3 is CSTIELAVQETQYF. The CDR3 nucleotides are TGCAGTACTATTGAGCTAGCGGTCCAAGAGACCCAGTACTTC.

This clonotype was picked up one time. The chain links TRBV18 to TRBJ1-2; D gene uncertain. The CDR3 is made up of 14 amino acids. V was clipped by 1 base and J by 5 bases, with 11 bases between them. Per the germline V gene, CDR1 is KGHSH and CDR2 is LQKENI. This CDR3 reads CASSPRTDGYGYTF. CDR3 nucleotides: TGTGCCAGCTCACCACGGACTGATGGTTATGGCTACACCTTC.

The chain is built from TRBV7-3 and TRBJ2-3; tentative D call: TRBD1 (6 bases). The CDR3 consists of 14 residues. Looked up from germline, CDR1 is SGHTA and CDR2 is FQGTGA. V lost 5 bases, J lost 2 bases, and 11 bases lay in between. CDR3 amino acids: CASSGSGDTDTQYF. For the CDR3, the DNA is TGTGCCAGCAGCGGCTCAGGGGACACAGATACGCAGTATTTT.

This clonotype came up a few times. The rearrangement links TRBV15 to TRBJ2-4; D ambiguous. Germline-derived CDR1 and CDR2 are LNHNV and YYDKDF (reference sequence). Trimming took off 3 bases at V and 4 bases at J, with 13 bases between the two ends. The CDR3 is 15 amino acids. CDR3 nucleotides: TGTGCCACCAGCAGGGATGGACGGATAAAAAACATTCAGTACTTC. Amino acids: CATSRDGRIKNIQYF.

With respect to this clonotype: The junction shows a germline mismatch at one end, possibly a read error. V usage is TRBV9 and J usage is TRBJ2-1; D perhaps matches TRBD2 (6 bases). Germline V gives CDR1 SGDLS, CDR2 YYNGEE. The CDR3 has 14 residues. The CDR3 protein is CASSVPGGYNEQFF. The CDR3 bases are TGTGCCAGTAGCGTACCCGGGGGATACAATGAGCAGTTCTTC.

Only a few counts were recorded for this clonotype. The rearrangement uses TRBV29-1 and TRBJ1-2; tentative D call: TRBD1 (5 bases). Trimming stripped 8 bases from V and 4 bases from J, with 11 bases between. Germline loops: CDR1 SQVTM, CDR2 ANQGSEA. This CDR3 has 11 amino acids. The CDR3 DNA follows: TGCAGCATTGGGGGGATCTATGGCTACACCTTC. Its translation: CSIGGIYGYTF.

The V call is TRBV11-2, the J call TRBJ2-6; unclear D gene. This CDR3 is 16 amino acids long. CDR1 is SGHAT and CDR2 is FQNNGV in the germline V gene. Trimming took 1 base from V and 2 from J, leaving 9 bases between them. CDR3 loop: CASSLVPKAGANVLTF. The CDR3 DNA sequence: TGTGCCAGCAGCTTAGTCCCCAAAGCTGGGGCCAACGTCCTGACTTTC.